Shown below are 2 T cell receptor beta chains from a single sample sequenced in a study of metastatic and nonmetastatic thyroid tumors. TCRdb called clones again from the PCR reads with MiXCR. The top ten hold around 59% of the sample, which has about 13,000 clones, 24% seen once. Thyroid surgery was performed in patients who had received no treatment beforehand. The specimen was blood. These receptors were obtained from a male donor with papillary thyroid cancer or a benign thyroid nodule (not recorded which). Some clones in this sample may be carry-over from other donors' samples.

The CDR3 DNA reads as TGTGCCAGCAGCTACGATCTATTCGGAGATACGCAGTATTTT. Its protein product is CASSYDLFGDTQYF. This sequence joins TRBV6-5 and TRBJ2-3; D unresolved. The CDR3 extends over 14 amino acids. Trimming left V 6 bases short and J 5 bases short, with 15 bases between. CDR1 MNHEY and CDR2 SVGAGI come from the germline V gene.

This clone was seen at least ten times. This chain connects TRBV6-2 or TRBV6-3 to TRBJ2-7; unclear D gene. Trimming shortened V by 4 bases and J by 4 bases, and 8 bases separated the two germline ends. From germline, CDR1 is MNHEY and CDR2 SVGEGT. The CDR3 has 12 residues. In DNA form, the CDR3 reads TGTGCCAGCAGTTCAGGCCGGTACGAGCAGTACTTC. Its protein product is CASSSGRYEQYF.